This is a list of T cell receptor beta chains from one sample in a study of T cell repertoires in cytomegalovirus infection. TCRdb processed the reads anew with MiXCR; each CDR3 protein has one entry. The data hold about 55,000 distinct CDR3 sequences, with around a fifth observed a single time. Antigens of these TCRs are unknown. Specimen: CD8+ T cells from cultured PBMCs, collected from culture after CMV antigen stimulation. The receptors originated from a human donor in good health (CMV status not recorded). Some clones in this sample may be carry-over from other donors' samples. Each CDR3 is given with its conserved first and last residue. The D gene is left open where the match is weak. Expanded clones get a size class; other rows say once, few or many, or leave the size out.

abundance | d_gene | j_gene | v_gene | CDR3nt | CDR3aa
many | - | TRBJ1-4 | TRBV7-6 | TGTGCCAGCAGCCAAGCAGGGAGACGGGAAAAACTGTTTTTT | CASSQAGRREKLFF
few | TRBD2 | TRBJ2-7 | TRBV7-8 | TGTGCCAGCAGCTTAGCTCTTACTAGCGGCTACGAGCAGTACTTC | CASSLALTSGYEQYF
many | TRBD1 | TRBJ2-5 | TRBV7-2 | TGTGCCAGCAGCCCCGGGACAGGGCTGGAAGAGACCCAGTACTTC | CASSPGTGLEETQYF
- | - | TRBJ2-3 | TRBV5-5 | TGTGCCAGCAGCTTCGAAAAACGGGGCACAGATACGCAGTATTTT | CASSFEKRGTDTQYF
- | - | TRBJ2-1 | TRBV28 | TGTGCCAGCAGTTTACCGGACCCTCCCCATGAGCAGTTCTTC | CASSLPDPPHEQFF
few | - | TRBJ2-7 | TRBV6-2/TRBV6-3 | TGTGCCAGCACAGGGACCTCCTACGAGCAGTACTTC | CASTGTSYEQYF
- | TRBD2 | TRBJ2-1 | TRBV7-9 | TGTGCCAGCAGCCCCCCAGCGGGGAGCTCCTACAATGAGCAGTTCTTC | CASSPPAGSSYNEQFF
few | - | TRBJ2-1 | TRBV5-4 | TGTGCCAGCAGCCCGGGGGTTGAGCAGTTCTTC | CASSPGVEQFF
- | - | TRBJ1-3 | TRBV6-2/TRBV6-3 | TGTGCCAGCAGGCCGGACGCCTTCTCTGGAAACACCATATATTTT | CASRPDAFSGNTIYF
few | TRBD1 | TRBJ2-1 | TRBV7-3 | TGTGCCAGCTCCCCGGGGTCAGGGGGTGTCTATGAGCAGTTCTTC | CASSPGSGGVYEQFF
few | - | TRBJ1-1 | TRBV12-3/TRBV12-4 | TGTGCCAGCGTTAAGTTGGGAGTGAACACTGAAGCTTTCTTT | CASVKLGVNTEAFF
- | TRBD1 | TRBJ2-7 | TRBV27 | TGTGCCAGCGCCGGCACAGGGGGCAACGAGCAGTACTTC | CASAGTGGNEQYF
few | - | TRBJ2-2 | TRBV7-8 | TGTGCCAGCAGCTTAGGGGGCGCCAGTTCCGGGGAGCTGTTTTTT | CASSLGGASSGELFF
few | - | TRBJ2-5 | TRBV7-8 | TGTGCCAGCAGCTTAGAGGAGAGCTTAGAGACCCAGTACTTC | CASSLEESLETQYF
few | - | TRBJ1-2 | TRBV9 | TGTGCCAGCAGCCCGAGCGGGGGGGCAGGGTATGGCTACACCTTC | CASSPSGGAGYGYTF